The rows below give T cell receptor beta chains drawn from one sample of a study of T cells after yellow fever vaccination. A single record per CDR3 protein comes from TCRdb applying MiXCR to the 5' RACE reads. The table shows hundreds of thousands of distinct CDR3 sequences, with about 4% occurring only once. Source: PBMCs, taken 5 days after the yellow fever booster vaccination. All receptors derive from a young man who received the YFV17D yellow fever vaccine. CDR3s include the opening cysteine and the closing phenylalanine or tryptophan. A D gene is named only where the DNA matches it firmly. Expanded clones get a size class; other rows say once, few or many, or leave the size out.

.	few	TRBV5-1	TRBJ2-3	TGCGCCAGCAGCTTCGCGAGGGAGTCAGATACGCAGTATTTT	CASSFARESDTQYF
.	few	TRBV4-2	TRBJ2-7	TGTGCCAGCAGCCAAGCGTCGGGGGACAGTTACGAGCAGTACTTC	CASSQASGDSYEQYF
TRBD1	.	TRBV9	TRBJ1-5	TGTGCCAGCAGCGAGCCCGCGACAGGGTTAGGCAATCAGCCCCAGCATTTT	CASSEPATGLGNQPQHF
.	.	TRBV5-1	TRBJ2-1	TGCGCCAGCAGCTTGGGTCAGGGGGGCCCCTACAATGAGCAGTTCTTC	CASSLGQGGPYNEQFF
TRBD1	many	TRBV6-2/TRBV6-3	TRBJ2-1	TGTGCCAGCAGTGACTGGACAGGGCGCTCCTACAATGAGCAGTTCTTC	CASSDWTGRSYNEQFF
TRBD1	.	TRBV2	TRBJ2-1	TGTGCCAGCAGCACCGGGACAGGATACTACAATGAGCAGTTCTTC	CASSTGTGYYNEQFF
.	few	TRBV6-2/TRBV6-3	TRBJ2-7	TGTGCCAGCAGCCAGGACGCCTCCTACGAGCAGTACTTC	CASSQDASYEQYF
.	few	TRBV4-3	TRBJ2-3	TGCGCCAGCAGCCAAGAAGGTGTCCGTCGCACAGATACGCAGTATTTT	CASSQEGVRRTDTQYF
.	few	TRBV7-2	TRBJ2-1	TGTGCCAGCGGCACTCACAATGAGCAGTTCTTC	CASGTHNEQFF
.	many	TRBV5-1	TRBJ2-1	TGCGCCAGCAGCTTGGTGTCAGAGCAATACTACAATGAGCAGTTCTTC	CASSLVSEQYYNEQFF
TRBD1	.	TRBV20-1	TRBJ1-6	TGCAGTGCTTCCGACGCCGGGACAGGGGGGGATTCACCCCTCCACTTT	CSASDAGTGGDSPLHF
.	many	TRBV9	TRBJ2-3	TGTGCCAGCAGCGCCGAGGGGCTATCGGGTACGCAGTATTTT	CASSAEGLSGTQYF
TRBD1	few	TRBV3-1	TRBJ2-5	TGTGCCAGCAGCCAAGATATCCCCTGGACAGGGAGGGAGACCCAGTACTTC	CASSQDIPWTGRETQYF
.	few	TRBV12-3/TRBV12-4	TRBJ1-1	TGTGCCAGCACCCTAGACAAGAACACTGAAGCTTTCTTT	CASTLDKNTEAFF
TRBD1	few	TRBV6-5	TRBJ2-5	TGTGCCAGCAGACGCACATCCGGGACAGGGGTACAAGAGACCCAGTACTTC	CASRRTSGTGVQETQYF